The 4 T cell receptor beta chains reported below all come from one sample, sequenced in a study of shared clonotypes between healthy human individuals. Sequenced by immunoSEQ multiplex PCR; TCRdb stores in-frame clones only, minus some. The data show under 2.5 million clones, 85% to 95% seen once. Sequencing was performed on naive CD4+ T cells from PBMCs. Subset here: CD45RA+ positively selected. The receptors originated from a man aged 18 to 30 in good health. Some clones in this sample may be carry-over from other donors' samples.

The rearrangement links TRBV4-1 to TRBJ1-2, with D maybe TRBD1 (6 bases). Trimming shortened V by 2 bases and J by 7 bases, and 14 bases separated the two germline ends. CDR1 and CDR2 (germline): MGHRA, YSYEKL. The CDR3 is 14 residues long. The CDR3 DNA reads TGCGCCAGCAGCCAACCTGGACAGTCACCTGGCTACACCTTC. It encodes CASSQPGQSPGYTF.

The rearrangement joins TRBV27 to TRBJ2-1; D could derive from TRBD1 or TRBD2 (5 bases each). With 1 base removed from V and 1 base from J, the gap between germline ends came to 14 bases. CDR1 is MNHEY, CDR2 SMNVEV, per germline (reference sequence). CDR3 length: 17 residues. This chain's CDR3 is CASSLLFEGMSYNEQFF. CDR3 DNA: TGTGCCAGCAGTTTATTGTTTGAGGGGATGTCCTACAATGAGCAGTTCTTC.

This clone was picked up one time. The gene calls are TRBV6-4 and TRBJ2-3; 11 nucleotides line up with TRBD2. Germline trimming cut 5 bases from V and 4 bases from J; bases unmatched to any gene: 5. Germline lookup yields CDR1 MRHNA and CDR2 SNTAGT. This CDR3 is built from 15 residues. The DNA of the CDR3 is TGTGCCAGCAGTACTAGCGGGAGTCAGGCAGATACGCAGTATTTT. It translates to CASSTSGSQADTQYF.

The chain employs TRBV27 and TRBJ1-4; a weak D match, TRBD1 (6 bases). The length of the CDR3 is 12 residues. Per germline, CDR1 MNHEY and CDR2 SMNVEV (reference sequence). V was shortened by 5 bases and J by 10 bases, with 11 bases between the two germline ends. The CDR3 loop reads CASSRTGRKLFF. CDR3 DNA: TGTGCCAGCAGTCGAACAGGGAGAAAACTGTTTTTT.